The 29 T cell receptor beta chains in this list originate from one sample, sequenced in a study of shared clonotypes between healthy human individuals (dated by TCRdb to between 2020 and 2021). The library was built by means of the immunoSEQ multiplex PCR assay. Imported from immuneACCESS, the table was reduced by TCRdb to in-frame sequences with V and J called. These copies leave out some clones; in studies compared against another copy, an unresolved V gene accounts for under half, and the cause of the remainder is not known. Counted in this sample were around 320,000 clones; about nine tenths of them appeared once. The ten largest clones take up roughly 16% of the sample. Sequenced: memory CD8+ T cells sorted from blood. Sample cell subset or site, as interpreted from the label and publication: CD45RO+ cells pooled with CCR7-negative TemRA cells. These receptors were collected from a man between 18 and 35 years old in good health.

As to this clone: A junction end diverges from the germline sequence, so it may reflect a read error. The chain combines TRBV7-7 with TRBJ2-3; weak D call: TRBD2 (7 bases). This CDR3 spans 15 amino acids. Germline assignment: CDR1 SSHAT and CDR2 FNYEAQ (reference sequence). The DNA of the CDR3 is TGTGCTAGCAGCCCGGGGGGACACATCACAGATACGCAGTATTTT. This codes for CASSPGGHITDTQYF. The full variable domain, completed using reference TRBV7-7 and TRBJ2-3, is GAGVSQSPRYKVTKRGQDVTLRCDPISSHATLYWYQQALGQGPEFLTYFNYEAQPDKSGLPSDRFSAERPEGSISTLTIQRTEQRDSAMYRCASSPGGHITDTQYFGPGTRLTVL.

Regarding this clone: Germline is not matched at one junction end, which may reflect a read error. This rearrangement joins TRBV7-7 to TRBJ2-2, with D perhaps TRBD2 (5 bases). The CDR3 runs to 12 residues. The V gene's germline CDR1 is SSHAT and CDR2 FNYEAQ (reference sequence). The CDR3 DNA reads as TGTGCTAGCACAAGAGGGACCGGGGAGCTGTTTTTT. Translating gives CASTRGTGELFF. Supplemented by reference TRBV7-7 and TRBJ2-2, the full variable domain reads GAGVSQSPRYKVTKRGQDVTLRCDPISSHATLYWYQQALGQGPEFLTYFNYEAQPDKSGLPSDRFSAERPEGSISTLTIQRTEQRDSAMYRCASTRGTGELFFGEGSRLTVL.

Only one count was recorded for this clone. This rearrangement joins TRBV15 to TRBJ1-1; TRBD1 is a possible D gene (6 bases). The CDR3 has 13 amino acids. V was cut by 3 bases and J by 1 base, with 6 bases left in between. Germline V CDR1 and CDR2: LNHNV, YYDKDF (reference sequence). CDR3 DNA sequence: TGTGCCACCAGCAGCAGGGGGAACACTGAAGCTTTCTTT. It codes for CATSSRGNTEAFF.

The rearrangement uses TRBV11-3 and TRBJ2-6; no definite D call. V was pared by 6 bases and J by 5 bases, with 11 bases between. Looked up from germline, CDR1 is SGHNT and CDR2 is YENEEA. The CDR3 length is 14 residues. For the CDR3, the DNA is TGTGCCAGCAGTCGACAAAGTCGGGCCAACGTCCTGACTTTC. It specifies CASSRQSRANVLTF.

Note on this clone: The sample carries other DNA sequences with the same CDR3. This chain links TRBV11-2 with TRBJ2-2, with no clear D. With 4 bases removed from V and 0 bases from J, the gap between germline ends came to 3 bases. Germline V gene lookup returns CDR1 SGHAT and CDR2 FQNNGV. The CDR3 is made up of 13 amino acids. The CDR3 sequence: CASSYSNTGELFF. Here the CDR3 DNA reads TGTGCCAGCAGCTACTCGAACACCGGGGAGCTGTTTTTT. Based on the CDR3 plus reference TRBV11-2 and TRBJ2-2, the full variable domain is EAGVAQSPRYKIIEKRQSVAFWCNPISGHATLYWYQQILGQGPKLLIQFQNNGVVDDSQLPKDRFSAERLKGVDSTLKIQPAKLEDSAVYLCASSYSNTGELFFGEGSRLTVL.

This clone was detected ten times or more. The rearrangement uses TRBV7-9 and TRBJ1-2; 7 bases line up with TRBD1. The CDR3 sequence is 15 residues long. With 3 bases clipped from V and 6 bases from J, the junction kept 10 bases outside the gene matches. Per the germline V gene, CDR1 is SEHNR and CDR2 is FQNEAQ (reference sequence). CDR3 coding DNA: TGTGCCAGCAGCTTGAAGAACAGGGGCTTGGATGGCTACACCTTC. This codes for CASSLKNRGLDGYTF.

The V call is TRBV9, the J call TRBJ2-7; the match to TRBD1 covers 7 bases. Germline V gene lookup returns CDR1 SGDLS and CDR2 YYNGEE. The CDR3 covers 14 residues. The J segment lost 2 bases and the V segment lost 4 bases, leaving 6 bases of the junction unmatched. CDR3 nucleotides: TGTGCCAGCAGCCCGGCCGGGACAGCCTACGAGCAGTACTTC. This encodes CASSPAGTAYEQYF.

This clone was seen a single time. A much larger clonotype is one base distant, so this may be a read error. The genes are TRBV27 and TRBJ2-1, with D hard to call. The V end lost 5 bases, the J end lost 3 bases, and 2 bases lay between the germline ends. This CDR3 contains 11 residues. In germline, CDR1 is MNHEY, CDR2 SMNVEV (reference sequence). The CDR3 loop is CASSHYNEQFF. CDR3 bases: TGTGCCAGCAGTCACTACAATGAGCAGTTCTTC.

The rearrangement uses TRBV6-5 and TRBJ2-7; 8 nucleotides match TRBD1. The CDR3 covers 13 residues. After removal of 8 bases from V and 7 bases from J, the junction contained 10 bases not matched to a gene. Germline V gene lookup returns CDR1 MNHEY and CDR2 SVGAGI. This CDR3 reads CASFLDRGTEQYF. The CDR3 coding sequence is TGTGCCAGCTTCCTAGACAGGGGAACGGAGCAGTACTTC.

The chain joins TRBV21-1 to TRBJ1-3. TRBV21-1 is classified as a pseudogene. The CDR3 has 16 amino acids. The CDR3 DNA is TGTGCCAGCAGCCTACCCGGGGGAGAAGGTAGAAACACCATATATTTT. The encoded protein is CASSLPGGEGRNTIYF.

The genes are TRBV4-1 and TRBJ2-1, with D unresolved. The CDR3 is made up of 15 amino acids. Trimming pared 0 bases from V and 4 bases from J, leaving 10 bases between. Per germline, CDR1 MGHRA and CDR2 YSYEKL. The CDR3 region has the DNA TGCGCCAGCAGCCAAGAACAGCTCTATTACAATGAGCAGTTCTTC. Protein sequence: CASSQEQLYYNEQFF.

This clone was seen just once. V and J are TRBV6-5 and TRBJ1-5, with a tentative D call TRBD1 (6 bases). The CDR3 has 13 residues. CDR1 and CDR2 (germline): MNHEY, SVGAGI. The germline V and J ends were trimmed by 6 bases and 7 bases, with 13 bases remaining between them. CDR3 amino acids: CASSQGGRQPQHF. The CDR3 DNA sequence: TGTGCCAGCAGCCAAGGGGGGCGGCAGCCCCAGCATTTT.

The J gene is TRBJ2-1, the V gene TRBV11-2; 12 bases agree with TRBD2. Germline CDR1 SGHAT, CDR2 FQNNGV. V lost 0 bases, J lost 5 bases, and 11 bases stayed unmatched. The CDR3 spans 19 residues. CDR3 sequence: CASSLDSKLAGGRNNEQFF. Here the CDR3 DNA reads TGTGCCAGCAGCTTAGATTCGAAGCTAGCGGGGGGGCGGAACAATGAGCAGTTCTTC.

The chain employs TRBV4-1 and TRBJ2-2, with TRBD2 identical over 10 bases. Germline V gene sequence: CDR1 MGHRA, CDR2 YSYEKL. J was trimmed by 1 base and V by 3 bases; bases with no gene match: 2. The CDR3 covers 16 residues. CDR3 sequence reads: CASSQVAGGNTGELFF. CDR3 in DNA: TGCGCCAGCAGCCAGGTAGCGGGAGGGAACACCGGGGAGCTGTTTTTT.

The V and J genes are TRBV7-8 and TRBJ1-1, with D tentatively TRBD1 (5 bases). V was trimmed by 5 bases and J by 1 base, leaving 8 bases between them. Germline-derived CDR1 and CDR2 are SGHVS and FQNEAQ. This CDR3 contains 13 residues. The CDR3 DNA follows: TGTGCCAGCAGCCTGGGGCAGAACACTGAAGCTTTCTTT. It yields the protein CASSLGQNTEAFF.

The chain recombines TRBV6-5 with TRBJ1-1, with D possibly being TRBD1 (6 bases). There are 15 residues in the CDR3. The ends were cut back, 4 bases at V and 5 bases at J, with 17 bases in the middle. Germline V gene lookup returns CDR1 MNHEY and CDR2 SVGAGI. DNA for the CDR3: TGTGCCAGCAGTTCCTTCCCCACAGGGACTACTGAAGCTTTCTTT. Its translation: CASSSFPTGTTEAFF.

As for this clone: The same CDR3 also results from other DNA sequences found in this sample. The J gene is TRBJ2-5, the V gene TRBV7-6; no firm D call. Germline V gene lookup returns CDR1 SGHVS and CDR2 FNYEAQ. V was clipped by 3 bases and J by 5 bases, with 4 bases between them. The CDR3 is made up of 11 amino acids. CDR3 nucleotides: TGTGCCAGCAGCTTTACGGAGACCCAGTACTTC. The encoded protein is CASSFTETQYF.

The CDR3 DNA reads as TGTGCCAGCACGGGACTAGATACGCAGTATTTT. Amino acid sequence: CASTGLDTQYF. The genes are TRBV2 and TRBJ2-3; D may be TRBD2 (6 bases). V dropped 7 bases and J dropped 5 bases, with 7 bases sitting between them. CDR3 length: 11 residues. The germline CDR1 and CDR2 sequences are SNHLY and FYNNEI. Filled out from reference TRBV2 and TRBJ2-3, the complete variable domain reads EPEVTQTPSHQVTQMGQEVILRCVPISNHLYFYWYRQILGQKVEFLVSFYNNEISEKSEIFDDQFSVERPDGSNFTLKIRSTKLEDSAMYFCASTGLDTQYFGPGTRLTVL.

The chain carries TRBV5-6 and TRBJ1-1, with D possibly matching TRBD1 (5 bases). Trimming pared 1 base from V and 4 bases from J, leaving 23 bases between. CDR1 and CDR2 (germline): SGHDT, YYEEEE. There are 18 residues in the CDR3. CDR3 residues: CASSLWLVGLTRPTEAFF. In DNA form, the CDR3 reads TGTGCCAGCAGCTTGTGGCTAGTGGGACTCACACGGCCCACTGAAGCTTTCTTT.

V and J are TRBV6-5 and TRBJ2-7; 9 positions match TRBD1. CDR1 and CDR2 from the germline V gene are MNHEY and SVGAGI. The CDR3 extends over 14 amino acids. The V segment lost 6 bases and the J segment 2 bases; nucleotides outside the gene matches: 5. CDR3 protein: CASSWTGETYEQYF. The CDR3 DNA is TGTGCCAGCAGCTGGACAGGGGAGACCTACGAGCAGTACTTC.

V usage is TRBV19 and J usage is TRBJ1-2; 7 positions match TRBD1. J lost 2 bases, V lost 5 bases, and 14 bases had no gene match. The CDR3 covers 17 residues. Germline V gene data show CDR1 as LNHDA and CDR2 as SQIVND (reference sequence). CDR3 loop: CASSPISQGLKNYGYTF. CDR3 nucleotide sequence: TGTGCCAGTAGTCCCATTTCACAGGGGCTGAAAAACTATGGCTACACCTTC. Full variable domain (outside the CDR3, taken from reference TRBV19 and TRBJ1-2): DGGITQSPKYLFRKEGQNVTLSCEQNLNHDAMYWYRQDPGQGLRLIYYSQIVNDFQKGDIAEGYSVSREKKESFPLTVTSAQKNPTAFYLCASSPISQGLKNYGYTFGSGTRLTVV.

The gene calls are TRBV7-9 and TRBJ2-7; 13 bases are a match to TRBD2. Losses at the gene ends were 5 bases for V and 6 bases for J; bases not matched to a gene: 7. In germline, CDR1 is SEHNR, CDR2 FQNEAQ (reference sequence). There are 15 residues in the CDR3. The DNA for the CDR3 is TGTGCCAGCAGCCACGGGACTAGCGGGAAGGTCGAGCAGTACTTC. It translates to CASSHGTSGKVEQYF.

The chain employs TRBV11-3 and TRBJ1-3; TRBD1 might be the D (6 bases). This CDR3 is built from 18 residues. Per the germline V gene, CDR1 is SGHNT and CDR2 is YENEEA. The V gene lost 3 bases and the J gene lost 0 bases, with 18 bases spanning the gap. DNA of the CDR3: TGTGCCAGCAGCTTTTGGACAGAGGGACATCTCTCTGGAAACACCATATATTTT. Protein product: CASSFWTEGHLSGNTIYF.

The V and J genes are TRBV28 and TRBJ1-1; D remains unclear. The CDR3 sequence is 15 residues long. Germline CDR1 MDHEN, CDR2 SYDVKM. Trimming left V 3 bases short and J 2 bases short, with 13 bases between. This CDR3 reads CASSLTFEGNTEAFF. As DNA, the CDR3 is TGTGCCAGCAGTTTGACTTTCGAGGGAAACACTGAAGCTTTCTTT.

The chain links TRBV4-1 to TRBJ2-1, with TRBD2 identical over 16 bases. V dropped 4 bases and J dropped 8; count of bases not matched to a gene: 20. This CDR3 has 21 amino acids. CDR1 and CDR2 (germline): MGHRA, YSYEKL. Here the CDR3 DNA reads TGCGCCAGCAGCCTTTTCGTACAGGGACTAGCGGGGGGGCGTTGGGAGTATGAGCAGTTCTTC. It specifies CASSLFVQGLAGGRWEYEQFF.

This clone was recorded many times. The chain carries TRBV11-2 and TRBJ2-2; tentatively, D is TRBD1 (6 bases). V lost 4 bases and J lost 5, with 20 bases in between. Germline V gene lookup returns CDR1 SGHAT and CDR2 FQNNGV. The CDR3 sequence is 17 residues long. CDR3 in amino acids: CASSSTTSLTGTGELFF. The CDR3 DNA reads TGTGCCAGCAGCTCGACGACGTCGCTAACAGGGACCGGGGAGCTGTTTTTT. Together with reference TRBV11-2 and TRBJ2-2, the CDR3 gives the full variable domain: EAGVAQSPRYKIIEKRQSVAFWCNPISGHATLYWYQQILGQGPKLLIQFQNNGVVDDSQLPKDRFSAERLKGVDSTLKIQPAKLEDSAVYLCASSSTTSLTGTGELFFGEGSRLTVL.

This clone was counted once. The chain couples TRBV4-3 to TRBJ1-1; unclear D gene. V was trimmed by 1 base and J by 1 base, leaving 7 bases between them. This CDR3 has 14 residues. CDR1 and CDR2 from the germline V gene are LGHNA and YSLEER. CDR3 DNA sequence: TGCGCCAGCAGCCAAGGGAGCCGGAACACTGAAGCTTTCTTT. Its protein is CASSQGSRNTEAFF.

V and J are TRBV15 and TRBJ2-5; 7 bases map to TRBD1. With V trimmed by 3 bases and J by 1 base, 5 bases remained unmatched. The CDR3 has 15 amino acids. From germline, CDR1 is LNHNV and CDR2 YYDKDF (reference sequence). CDR3 DNA: TGTGCCACCAGCAGCCAAGAGGGGGCCCAAGAGACCCAGTACTTC. This translates into CATSSQEGAQETQYF.

Worth noting for this clone: Other DNA sequences in the same sample also yield this CDR3. The gene calls are TRBV10-3 and TRBJ2-2; 9 bases map to TRBD2. The CDR3 length is 15 residues. V was pared by 1 base and J by 5 bases, with 2 bases of the junction left unmatched. In germline, CDR1 is ENHRY, CDR2 SYGVKD. CDR3 in amino acids: CAISELAGETGELFF. In DNA, the CDR3 is TGTGCCATCAGTGAGTTAGCGGGAGAGACCGGGGAGCTGTTTTTT.